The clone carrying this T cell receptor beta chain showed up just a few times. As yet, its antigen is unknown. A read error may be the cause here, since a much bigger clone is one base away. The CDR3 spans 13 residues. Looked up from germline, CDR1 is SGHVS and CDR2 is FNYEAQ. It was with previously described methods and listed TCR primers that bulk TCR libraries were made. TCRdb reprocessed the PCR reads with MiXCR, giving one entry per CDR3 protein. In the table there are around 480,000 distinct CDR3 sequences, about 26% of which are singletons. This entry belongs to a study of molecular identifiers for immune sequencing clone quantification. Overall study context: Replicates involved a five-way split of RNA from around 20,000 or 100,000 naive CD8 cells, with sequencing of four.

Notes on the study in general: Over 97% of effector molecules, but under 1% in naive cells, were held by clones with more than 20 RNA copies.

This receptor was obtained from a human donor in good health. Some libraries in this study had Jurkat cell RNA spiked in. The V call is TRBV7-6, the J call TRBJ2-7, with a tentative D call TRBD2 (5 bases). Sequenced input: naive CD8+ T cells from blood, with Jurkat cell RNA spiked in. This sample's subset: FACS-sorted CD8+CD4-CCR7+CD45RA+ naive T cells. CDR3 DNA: TGTGCCAGCAGCTTACGGAGGACGGAAGAGCTGTACTTC. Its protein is CASSLRRTEELYF. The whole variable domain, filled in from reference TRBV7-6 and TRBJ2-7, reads GAGVSQSPRYKVTKRGQDVALRCDPISGHVSLYWYRQALGQGPEFLTYFNYEAQQDKSGLPNDRFSAERPEGSISTLTIQRTEQRDSAMYRCASSLRRTEELYFGPGTRLTVT.